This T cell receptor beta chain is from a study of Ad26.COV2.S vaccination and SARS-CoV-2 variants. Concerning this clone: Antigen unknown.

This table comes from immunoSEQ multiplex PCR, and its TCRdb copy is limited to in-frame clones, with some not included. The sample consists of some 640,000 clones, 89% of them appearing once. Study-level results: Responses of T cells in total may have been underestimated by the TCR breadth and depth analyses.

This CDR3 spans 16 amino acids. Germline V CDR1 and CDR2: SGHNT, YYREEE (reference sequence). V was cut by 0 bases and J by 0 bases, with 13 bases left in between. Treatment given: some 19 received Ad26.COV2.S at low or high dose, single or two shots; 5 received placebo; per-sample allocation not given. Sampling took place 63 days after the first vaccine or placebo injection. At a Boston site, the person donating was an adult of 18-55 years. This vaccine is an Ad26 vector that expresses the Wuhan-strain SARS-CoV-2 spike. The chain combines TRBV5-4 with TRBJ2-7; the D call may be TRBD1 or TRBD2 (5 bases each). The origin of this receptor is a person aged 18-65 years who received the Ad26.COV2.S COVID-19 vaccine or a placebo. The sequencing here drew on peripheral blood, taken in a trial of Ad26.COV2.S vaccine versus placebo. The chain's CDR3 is CASSLGGTSSSYEQYF. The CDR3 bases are TGTGCCAGCAGCTTGGGTGGGACGTCCAGCTCCTACGAGCAGTACTTC.